The entry below describes one T cell receptor (beta chain). Its antigen is not known. Through template switching, a universal primer site was introduced, and the cDNA contained unique molecular identifiers. MiXCR, run by TCRdb on the 5' RACE reads, gives a single entry per CDR3 protein. The repertoire has about 340,000 distinct CDR3 sequences, over 9% of them found once; the top ten carry 6% to 9%. Losses at the gene ends were 3 bases for V and 9 bases for J; bases not matched to a gene: 13. Germline CDR1 and CDR2: MDHEN and SYDVKM. CDR3 size: 16 residues. This specimen comes from a study of identical twins. General observations from the study: Twin pairs' shared out-of-frame alpha sequences were enriched in low generation probability. Beta out-of-frame sequences showed weaker excess twin sharing. Cord blood beta clonotypes present at high abundance carried fewer insertions; no such pattern appeared in memory repertoires.

This same sample was also taken into another study, of yellow fever vaccine responses in identical twins.

Sequenced input: CD8+ T cells sorted from blood. The V and J genes are TRBV28 and TRBJ2-4; 8 bases line up with TRBD1. This TCR came from a woman aged 18-29 years in good health. CDR3 residues: CASSFDITGQGLIQYF. The CDR3 DNA reads as TGTGCCAGCAGTTTCGATATTACCGGACAGGGACTCATTCAGTACTTC.